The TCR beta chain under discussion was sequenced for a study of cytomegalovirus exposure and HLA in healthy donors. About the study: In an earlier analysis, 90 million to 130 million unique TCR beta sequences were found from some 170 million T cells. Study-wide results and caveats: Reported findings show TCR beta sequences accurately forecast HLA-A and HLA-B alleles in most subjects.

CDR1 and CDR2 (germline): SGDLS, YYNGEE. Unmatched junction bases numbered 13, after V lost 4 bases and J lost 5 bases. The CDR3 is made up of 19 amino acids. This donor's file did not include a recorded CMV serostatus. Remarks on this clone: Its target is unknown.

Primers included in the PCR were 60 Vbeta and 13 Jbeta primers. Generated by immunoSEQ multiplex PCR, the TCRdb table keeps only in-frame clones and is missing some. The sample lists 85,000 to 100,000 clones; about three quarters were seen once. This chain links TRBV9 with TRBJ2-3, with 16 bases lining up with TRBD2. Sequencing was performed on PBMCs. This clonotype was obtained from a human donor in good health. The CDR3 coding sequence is TGTGCCAGCAGCATAACACCGGGACTAGCGGGAGGGTCGGGAGATACGCAGTATTTT. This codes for CASSITPGLAGGSGDTQYF.